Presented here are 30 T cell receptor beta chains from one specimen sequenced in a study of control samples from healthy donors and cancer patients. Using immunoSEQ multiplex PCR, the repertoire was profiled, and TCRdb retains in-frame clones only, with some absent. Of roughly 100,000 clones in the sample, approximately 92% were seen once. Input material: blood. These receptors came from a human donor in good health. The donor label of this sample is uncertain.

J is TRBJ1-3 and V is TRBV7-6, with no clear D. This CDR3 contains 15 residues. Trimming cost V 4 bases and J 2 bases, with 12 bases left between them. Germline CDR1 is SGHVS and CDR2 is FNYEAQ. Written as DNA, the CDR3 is TGTGCCAGCAGCTCTAGGACGGTCCCTGGAAACACCATATATTTT. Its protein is CASSSRTVPGNTIYF.

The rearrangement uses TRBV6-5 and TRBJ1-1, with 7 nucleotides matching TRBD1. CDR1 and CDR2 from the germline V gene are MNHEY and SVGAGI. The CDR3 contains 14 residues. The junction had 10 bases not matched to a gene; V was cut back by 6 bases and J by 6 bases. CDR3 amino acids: CASRTSTGSPEAFF. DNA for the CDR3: TGTGCCAGCAGGACATCGACAGGGAGCCCTGAAGCTTTCTTT.

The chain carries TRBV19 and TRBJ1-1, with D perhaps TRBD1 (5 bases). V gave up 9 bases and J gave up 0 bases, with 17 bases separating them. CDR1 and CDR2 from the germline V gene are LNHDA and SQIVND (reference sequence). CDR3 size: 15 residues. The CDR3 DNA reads TGTGCCAGCCTGAGAACCGGGGCTATGAACACTGAAGCTTTCTTT. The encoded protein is CASLRTGAMNTEAFF.

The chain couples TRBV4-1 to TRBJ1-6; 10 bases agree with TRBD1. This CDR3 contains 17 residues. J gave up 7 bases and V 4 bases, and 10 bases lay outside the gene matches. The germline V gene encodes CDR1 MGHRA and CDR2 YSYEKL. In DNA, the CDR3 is TGCGCCAGCAGCCCGGGGGCGGGGACAGGGGAGAATTCACCCCTCCACTTT. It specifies CASSPGAGTGENSPLHF.

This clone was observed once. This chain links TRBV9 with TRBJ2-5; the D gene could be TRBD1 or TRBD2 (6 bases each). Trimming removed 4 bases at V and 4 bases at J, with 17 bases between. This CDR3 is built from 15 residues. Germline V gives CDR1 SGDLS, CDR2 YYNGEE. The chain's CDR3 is CASSLLGGLGETQYF. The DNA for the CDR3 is TGTGCCAGCAGCCTTTTAGGGGGGCTGGGAGAGACCCAGTACTTC.

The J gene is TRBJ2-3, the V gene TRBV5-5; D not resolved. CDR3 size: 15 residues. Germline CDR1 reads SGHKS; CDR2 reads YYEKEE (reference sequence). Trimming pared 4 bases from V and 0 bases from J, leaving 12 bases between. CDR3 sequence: CASSLVRFSTDTQYF. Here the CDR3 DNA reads TGTGCCAGCAGCCTCGTGAGGTTCAGCACAGATACGCAGTATTTT.

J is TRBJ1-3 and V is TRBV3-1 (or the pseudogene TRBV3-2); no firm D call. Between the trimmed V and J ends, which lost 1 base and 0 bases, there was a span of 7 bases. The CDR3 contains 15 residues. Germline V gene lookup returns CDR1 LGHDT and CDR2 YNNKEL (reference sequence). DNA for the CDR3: TGTGCCAGCAGCCAAGGGATGGGCTCTGGAAACACCATATATTTT. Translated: CASSQGMGSGNTIYF.

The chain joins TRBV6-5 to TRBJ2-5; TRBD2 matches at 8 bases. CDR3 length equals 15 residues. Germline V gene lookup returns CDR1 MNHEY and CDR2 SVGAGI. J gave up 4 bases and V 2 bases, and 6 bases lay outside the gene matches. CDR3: CASSYRPGGPETQYF. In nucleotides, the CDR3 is TGTGCCAGCAGTTACCGACCGGGGGGGCCAGAGACCCAGTACTTC.

CDR3: CASSWDGEEEKLFF. The CDR3 region has the DNA TGCGCCAGCAGCTGGGACGGAGAGGAGGAAAAACTGTTTTTT. The V and J genes are TRBV5-1 and TRBJ1-4; possibly TRBD1 for D (5 bases). CDR1 SGHRS and CDR2 YFSETQ come from the germline V gene. V was cut by 3 bases and J by 8 bases, with 14 bases left in between. CDR3 length: 14 amino acids.

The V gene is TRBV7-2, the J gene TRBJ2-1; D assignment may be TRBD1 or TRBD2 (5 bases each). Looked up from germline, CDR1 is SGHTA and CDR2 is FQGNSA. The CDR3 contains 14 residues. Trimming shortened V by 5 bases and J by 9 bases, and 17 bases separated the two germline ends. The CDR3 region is CASSLVQGGLEQFF. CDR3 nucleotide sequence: TGTGCCAGCAGCCTAGTCCAGGGTGGACTTGAGCAGTTCTTC.

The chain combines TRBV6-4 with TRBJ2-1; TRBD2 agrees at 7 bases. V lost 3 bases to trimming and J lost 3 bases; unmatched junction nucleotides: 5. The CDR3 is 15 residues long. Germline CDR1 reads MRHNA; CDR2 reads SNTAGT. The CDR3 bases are TGTGCCAGCAGTGAACGGGGGGATGGCTACAATGAGCAGTTCTTC. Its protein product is CASSERGDGYNEQFF.

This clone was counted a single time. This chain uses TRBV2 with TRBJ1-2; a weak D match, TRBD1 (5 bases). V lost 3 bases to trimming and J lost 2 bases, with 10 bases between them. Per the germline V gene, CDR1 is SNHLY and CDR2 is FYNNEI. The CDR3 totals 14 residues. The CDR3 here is CASSESAGNYGYTF. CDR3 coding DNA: TGTGCCAGCAGTGAGTCAGCAGGGAACTATGGCTACACCTTC. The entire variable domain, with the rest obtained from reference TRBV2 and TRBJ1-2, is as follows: EPEVTQTPSHQVTQMGQEVILRCVPISNHLYFYWYRQILGQKVEFLVSFYNNEISEKSEIFDDQFSVERPDGSNFTLKIRSTKLEDSAMYFCASSESAGNYGYTFGSGTRLTVV.

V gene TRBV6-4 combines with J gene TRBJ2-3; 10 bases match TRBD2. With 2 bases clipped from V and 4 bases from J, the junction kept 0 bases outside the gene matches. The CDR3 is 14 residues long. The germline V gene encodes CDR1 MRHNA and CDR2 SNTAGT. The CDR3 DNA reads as TGTGCCAGCAGTGACAGCGGGGGGGCAGATACGCAGTATTTT. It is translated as CASSDSGGADTQYF.

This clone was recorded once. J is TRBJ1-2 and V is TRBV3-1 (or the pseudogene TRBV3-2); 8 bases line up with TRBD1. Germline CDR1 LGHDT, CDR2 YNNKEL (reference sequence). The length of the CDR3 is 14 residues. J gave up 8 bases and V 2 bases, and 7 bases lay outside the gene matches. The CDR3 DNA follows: TGTGCCAGCAGCCAAATACCAGGGGGCCTCGGCTACACCTTC. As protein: CASSQIPGGLGYTF.

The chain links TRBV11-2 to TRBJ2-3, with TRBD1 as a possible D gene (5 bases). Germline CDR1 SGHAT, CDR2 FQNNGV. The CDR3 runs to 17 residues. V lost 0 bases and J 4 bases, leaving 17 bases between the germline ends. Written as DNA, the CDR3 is TGTGCCAGCAGCTTAGACTTTCAGGGTTCGGGCTCAGATACGCAGTATTTT. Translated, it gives CASSLDFQGSGSDTQYF.

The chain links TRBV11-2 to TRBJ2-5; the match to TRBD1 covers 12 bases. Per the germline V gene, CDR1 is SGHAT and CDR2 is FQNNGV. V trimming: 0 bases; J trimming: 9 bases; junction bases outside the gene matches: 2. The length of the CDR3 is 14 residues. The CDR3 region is CASSLEGQGAPQYF. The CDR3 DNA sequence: TGTGCCAGCAGCTTAGAGGGACAGGGGGCACCCCAGTACTTC.

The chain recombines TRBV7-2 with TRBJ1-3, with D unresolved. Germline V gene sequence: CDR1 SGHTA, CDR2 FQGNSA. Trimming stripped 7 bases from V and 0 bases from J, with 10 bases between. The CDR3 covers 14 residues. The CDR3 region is CASTLDFSGNTIYF. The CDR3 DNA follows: TGTGCCAGCACCTTGGATTTCTCTGGAAACACCATATATTTT.

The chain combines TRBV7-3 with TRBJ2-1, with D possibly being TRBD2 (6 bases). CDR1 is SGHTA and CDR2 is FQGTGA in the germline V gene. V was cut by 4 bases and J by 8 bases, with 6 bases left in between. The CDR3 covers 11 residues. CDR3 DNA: TGTGCCAGCAGCTCGGGGGATGAGCAGTTCTTC. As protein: CASSSGDEQFF.

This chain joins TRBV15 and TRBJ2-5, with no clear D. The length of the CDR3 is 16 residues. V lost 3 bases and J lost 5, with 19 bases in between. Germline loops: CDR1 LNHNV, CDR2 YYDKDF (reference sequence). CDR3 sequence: CATSSQDGSSLETQYF. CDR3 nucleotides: TGTGCCACCAGCAGCCAAGACGGCAGCTCTCTTGAGACCCAGTACTTC.

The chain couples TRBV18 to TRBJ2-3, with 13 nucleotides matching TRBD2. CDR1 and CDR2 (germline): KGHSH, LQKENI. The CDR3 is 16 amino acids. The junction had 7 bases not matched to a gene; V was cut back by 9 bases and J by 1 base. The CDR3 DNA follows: TGTGCCAGTCGACTAGCGGGGGGAAGTCGCACAGATACGCAGTATTTT. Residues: CASRLAGGSRTDTQYF.

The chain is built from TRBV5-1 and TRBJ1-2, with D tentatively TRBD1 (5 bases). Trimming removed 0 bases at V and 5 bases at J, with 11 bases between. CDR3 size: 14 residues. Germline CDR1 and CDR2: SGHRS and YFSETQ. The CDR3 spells CASSLGGGDYGYTF. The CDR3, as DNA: TGCGCCAGCAGCTTGGGGGGCGGAGATTATGGCTACACCTTC. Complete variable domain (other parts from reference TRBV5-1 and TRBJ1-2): KAGVTQTPRYLIKTRGQQVTLSCSPISGHRSVSWYQQTPGQGLQFLFEYFSETQRNKGNFPGRFSGRQFSNSRSEMNVSTLELGDSALYLCASSLGGGDYGYTFGSGTRLTVV.

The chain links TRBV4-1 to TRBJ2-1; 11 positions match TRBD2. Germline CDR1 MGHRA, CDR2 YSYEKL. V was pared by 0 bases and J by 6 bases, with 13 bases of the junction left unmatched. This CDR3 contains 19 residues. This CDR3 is CASSQDQGASGGTGNEQFF. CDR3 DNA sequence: TGCGCCAGCAGCCAAGATCAAGGGGCTAGCGGGGGGACGGGCAATGAGCAGTTCTTC.

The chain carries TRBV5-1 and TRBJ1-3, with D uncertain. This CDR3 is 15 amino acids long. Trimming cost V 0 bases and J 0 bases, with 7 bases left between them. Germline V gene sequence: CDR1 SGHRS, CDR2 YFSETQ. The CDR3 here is CASSLDGFSGNTIYF. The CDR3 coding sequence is TGCGCCAGCAGCTTGGATGGATTCTCTGGAAACACCATATATTTT.

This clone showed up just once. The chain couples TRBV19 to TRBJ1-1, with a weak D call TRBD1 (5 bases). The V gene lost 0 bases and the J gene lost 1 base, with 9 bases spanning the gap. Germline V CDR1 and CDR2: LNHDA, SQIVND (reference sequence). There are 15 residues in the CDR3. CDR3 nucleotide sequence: TGTGCCAGTAGTATAGAGGGGAGGGGGAACACTGAAGCTTTCTTT. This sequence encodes CASSIEGRGNTEAFF.

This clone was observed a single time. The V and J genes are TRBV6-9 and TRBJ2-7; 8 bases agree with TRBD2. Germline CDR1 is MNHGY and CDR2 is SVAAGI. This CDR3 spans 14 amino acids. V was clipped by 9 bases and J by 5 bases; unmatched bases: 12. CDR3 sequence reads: CASPGGWGQNEQYF. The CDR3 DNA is TGTGCCAGTCCGGGAGGGTGGGGGCAGAACGAGCAGTACTTC.

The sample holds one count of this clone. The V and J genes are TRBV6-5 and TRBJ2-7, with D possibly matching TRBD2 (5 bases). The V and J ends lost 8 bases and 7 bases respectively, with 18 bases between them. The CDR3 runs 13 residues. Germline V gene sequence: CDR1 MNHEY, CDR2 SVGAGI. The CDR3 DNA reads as TGTGCCAGCGAGAGTTCGGGATCGGAGGAGCAGTACTTC. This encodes CASESSGSEEQYF.

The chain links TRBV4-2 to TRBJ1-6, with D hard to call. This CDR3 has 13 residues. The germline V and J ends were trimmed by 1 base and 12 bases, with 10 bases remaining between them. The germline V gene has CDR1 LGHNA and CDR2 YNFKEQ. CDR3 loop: CASSQVGVLPLHF. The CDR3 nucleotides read TGTGCCAGCAGCCAAGTAGGAGTTTTACCCCTCCACTTT.

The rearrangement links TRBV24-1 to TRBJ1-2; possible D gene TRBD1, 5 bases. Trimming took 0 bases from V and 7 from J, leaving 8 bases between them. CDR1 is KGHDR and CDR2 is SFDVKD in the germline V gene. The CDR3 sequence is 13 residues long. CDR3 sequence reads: CATSDLWGLGYTF. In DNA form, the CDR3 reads TGTGCCACCAGTGATTTGTGGGGCCTTGGCTACACCTTC.

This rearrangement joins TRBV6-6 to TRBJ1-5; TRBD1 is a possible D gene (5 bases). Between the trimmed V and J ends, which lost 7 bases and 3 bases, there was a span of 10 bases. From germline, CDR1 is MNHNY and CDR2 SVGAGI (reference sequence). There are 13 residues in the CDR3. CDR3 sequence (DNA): TGTGCCAGCAATTTAGGGGACAATCAGCCCCAGCATTTT. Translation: CASNLGDNQPQHF.

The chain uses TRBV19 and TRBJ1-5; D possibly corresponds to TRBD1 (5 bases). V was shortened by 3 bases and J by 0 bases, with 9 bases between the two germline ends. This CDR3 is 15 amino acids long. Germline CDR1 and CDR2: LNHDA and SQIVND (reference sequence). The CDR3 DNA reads TGTGCCAGTAGTATCACGGGGCATAGCAATCAGCCCCAGCATTTT. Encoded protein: CASSITGHSNQPQHF.